The 23 T cell receptor beta chains below were found in one sample sequenced in a study of shared clonotypes between healthy human individuals. Clones were sequenced by immunoSEQ multiplex PCR, and TCRdb holds only the in-frame ones, with some missing. The sample has 490,000 or so clones, 79% seen once; the top ten hold approximately 12%. The sample taken for sequencing was PBMCs. These receptors all come from a woman in her thirties or forties in good health. Some clones in this sample may be carry-over from other donors' samples.

The chain combines TRBV9 with TRBJ1-2; 9 bases agree with TRBD1. CDR3 length equals 16 residues. Germline V CDR1 and CDR2: SGDLS, YYNGEE. J was trimmed by 5 bases and V by 0 bases; bases with no gene match: 8. The CDR3 region is CASSVGGQGGYYGYTF. CDR3 coding DNA: TGTGCCAGCAGCGTAGGGGGACAGGGAGGTTATTATGGCTACACCTTC.

The V and J genes are TRBV4-2 and TRBJ2-7; maybe TRBD2 (5 bases). The V end was cut by 0 bases, the J end by 1 base, with 16 bases between. In germline, CDR1 is LGHNA, CDR2 YNFKEQ. The CDR3 has 17 amino acids. In nucleotides, the CDR3 is TGTGCCAGCAGCCAAGATAATCCGGAAAGGGAGTCCTACGAGCAGTACTTC. Translation gives CASSQDNPERESYEQYF.

This chain uses TRBV4-3 with TRBJ1-2, with D possibly matching TRBD1 (6 bases). CDR3 size: 15 residues. CDR1 is LGHNA and CDR2 is YSLEER in the germline V gene. V dropped 3 bases and J dropped 3 bases, with 14 bases sitting between them. In DNA, the CDR3 is TGCGCCAGCAGCCAGGAGGACAGATCCCACTATGGCTACACCTTC. This encodes CASSQEDRSHYGYTF.

The chain couples TRBV6-6 to TRBJ1-2; no firm D call. V lost 5 bases and J 6 bases, leaving 13 bases between the germline ends. This CDR3 contains 13 residues. Germline loops: CDR1 MNHNY, CDR2 SVGAGI (reference sequence). CDR3 DNA: TGTGCCAGCAGTGGGTCCTACTCGAATGGCTACACCTTC. Its protein is CASSGSYSNGYTF.

The chain recombines TRBV5-1 with TRBJ1-1; D not resolved. The CDR3 totals 15 residues. Germline V gene data show CDR1 as SGHRS and CDR2 as YFSETQ. Between the trimmed V and J ends, which lost 0 bases and 4 bases, there was a span of 13 bases. The chain's CDR3 is CASSLAQTVGTEAFF. The DNA of the CDR3 is TGCGCCAGCAGCTTGGCCCAAACGGTTGGCACTGAAGCTTTCTTT.

The chain carries TRBV7-8 and TRBJ2-1; 8 bases agree with TRBD2. V shed 1 base and J 13 bases; nucleotides not matched to a gene: 3. This CDR3 contains 12 residues. The germline gives CDR1 SGHVS, CDR2 FQNEAQ. CDR3 sequence reads: CASSLVREGQFF. Written as DNA, the CDR3 is TGTGCCAGCAGCTTAGTTCGGGAGGGCCAGTTCTTC.

V gene TRBV15 combines with J gene TRBJ2-7; 7 nucleotides align to TRBD1. With 1 base clipped from V and 2 bases from J, the junction kept 2 bases outside the gene matches. The CDR3 has 14 amino acids. Germline V gives CDR1 LNHNV, CDR2 YYDKDF (reference sequence). The CDR3 DNA sequence: TGTGCCACCAGCAGAGGAGGGGGCCCCTACGAGCAGTACTTC. Protein sequence: CATSRGGGPYEQYF.

This chain connects TRBV4-3 to TRBJ2-5, with D maybe TRBD1 (6 bases). Germline CDR1 and CDR2: LGHNA and YSLEER. There are 15 residues in the CDR3. With 2 bases removed from V and 3 bases from J, the gap between germline ends came to 13 bases. CDR3 in DNA: TGCGCCAGCAGCCAAACAGGGTTTCGGGAAGAGACCCAGTACTTC. Amino acid sequence: CASSQTGFREETQYF.

The chain has TRBV5-1 and TRBJ2-6; no clear D gene. The CDR3 consists of 15 residues. CDR1 and CDR2 from the germline V gene are SGHRS and YFSETQ. Trimming shortened V by 4 bases and J by 0 bases, and 8 bases separated the two germline ends. Here the CDR3 reads CASSPVGSGANVLTF. The CDR3 DNA reads as TGCGCCAGCAGCCCCGTGGGCTCTGGGGCCAACGTCCTGACTTTC.

Remarks on this clone: A read error is the likely source, as a far larger clone sits one nucleotide away. The V and J genes are TRBV5-1 and TRBJ2-2, with 8 positions matching TRBD2. CDR1 SGHRS and CDR2 YFSETQ come from the germline V gene. With 7 bases clipped from V and 4 bases from J, the junction kept 6 bases outside the gene matches. The CDR3 covers 14 residues. CDR3 in amino acids: CASATSESTGELFF. The CDR3 DNA reads TGCGCCAGCGCGACTAGCGAGAGCACCGGGGAGCTGTTTTTT.

V and J are TRBV5-1 and TRBJ2-2, with a possible D match to TRBD2 (5 bases). This CDR3 has 16 amino acids. CDR1 is SGHRS and CDR2 is YFSETQ in the germline V gene. The V gene lost 0 bases and the J gene lost 4 bases, with 13 bases spanning the gap. This CDR3 reads CASSLAEGLGTGELFF. The CDR3 DNA follows: TGCGCCAGCAGCTTGGCTGAGGGATTGGGCACCGGGGAGCTGTTTTTT.

The chain has TRBV15 and TRBJ2-2; D uncertain. Germline V gene lookup returns CDR1 LNHNV and CDR2 YYDKDF (reference sequence). There are 16 residues in the CDR3. The V end was cut by 0 bases, the J end by 4 bases, with 12 bases between. CDR3 in amino acids: CATSRDQTAGTGELFF. CDR3 nucleotide sequence: TGTGCCACCAGCAGAGATCAGACGGCAGGCACCGGGGAGCTGTTTTTT.

In DNA form, the CDR3 reads TGTGCCAGTAGTCAAATCCCAGGGGGCGGCACTGAAGCTTTCTTT. It encodes CASSQIPGGGTEAFF. The chain employs TRBV19 and TRBJ1-1; 8 bases are shared with TRBD1. CDR1 and CDR2 (germline): LNHDA, SQIVND (reference sequence). This CDR3 is built from 15 residues. The V and J ends lost 5 bases and 4 bases, in that order; junction bases with no gene match: 9.

The J gene is TRBJ2-5, the V gene TRBV7-2; 7 bases map to TRBD2. CDR3 size: 14 residues. Trimming took 5 bases from V and 5 from J; bases not matched to a gene: 8. The germline CDR1 and CDR2 sequences are SGHTA and FQGNSA. The CDR3 bases are TGTGCCAGCAGCCCCCAGACTAGCAGGGAGACCCAGTACTTC. Its protein is CASSPQTSRETQYF.

The chain couples TRBV28 to TRBJ1-1; D is possibly TRBD1 (5 bases). Germline V gene lookup returns CDR1 MDHEN and CDR2 SYDVKM. The ends were cut back, 5 bases at V and 4 bases at J, with 11 bases in the middle. The CDR3 is 13 residues long. CDR3 loop: CASSLGGSTEAFF. The CDR3 region has the DNA TGTGCCAGCAGTCTGGGGGGGAGCACTGAAGCTTTCTTT.

The chain carries TRBV19 and TRBJ1-5; 9 bases are a match to TRBD1. The CDR3 contains 13 residues. CDR1 and CDR2 from the germline V gene are LNHDA and SQIVND (reference sequence). J lost 7 bases, V lost 10 bases, and 8 bases had no gene match. CDR3 sequence (DNA): TGTGCCACTAGAGGACAGGGGAACCAGCCCCAGCATTTT. It codes for CATRGQGNQPQHF.

This clone was found a few times. V gene TRBV28 combines with J gene TRBJ1-1; possible D gene TRBD1, 6 bases. V was trimmed by 3 bases and J by 2 bases, leaving 10 bases between them. The CDR3 spans 14 residues. Germline values: CDR1 MDHEN, CDR2 SYDVKM. The CDR3 here is CASSLGGTNTEAFF. The CDR3 DNA is TGTGCCAGCAGTTTGGGAGGGACAAACACTGAAGCTTTCTTT.

Turning to this clone: One junction end does not reproduce the germline sequence, and a read error may be involved. The V call is TRBV6-6, the J call TRBJ1-5; D ambiguous. The CDR3 loop spans 14 amino acids. Per the germline V gene, CDR1 is MNHNY and CDR2 is SVGAGI (reference sequence). CDR3 region: CASAREPSYQPQHF. The CDR3 bases are TGTGCCAGCGCCCGGGAACCTAGCTATCAGCCCCAGCATTTT.

The rearrangement uses TRBV28 and TRBJ2-5, with 9 nucleotides matching TRBD2. CDR3 size: 16 residues. V lost 2 bases to trimming and J lost 4 bases; unmatched junction nucleotides: 8. The germline V gene has CDR1 MDHEN and CDR2 SYDVKM. CDR3 sequence: CASSLGVSGSGETQYF. CDR3 sequence (DNA): TGTGCCAGCAGTTTAGGGGTTAGCGGGAGTGGAGAGACCCAGTACTTC.

The chain is built from TRBV28 and TRBJ1-5; D gene ambiguous. V was trimmed by 4 bases and J by 2 bases, leaving 12 bases between them. The CDR3 is made up of 15 amino acids. Germline-derived CDR1 and CDR2 are MDHEN and SYDVKM. The CDR3 sequence: CASSSAPGRNQPQHF. The CDR3 DNA is TGTGCCAGCAGTTCGGCTCCCGGGCGCAATCAGCCCCAGCATTTT.

The chain has TRBV4-3 and TRBJ2-4; D assignment may be TRBD1 or TRBD2 (5 bases each). This CDR3 has 13 amino acids. CDR1 and CDR2 (germline): LGHNA, YSLEER. V lost 0 bases and J lost 6, with 6 bases in between. CDR3 residues: CASSQEGVNIQYF. The CDR3 DNA reads as TGCGCCAGCAGCCAAGAGGGGGTAAACATTCAGTACTTC.

This clone came up a few times. The DNA for the CDR3 is TGTGCCAGCAGTTTATTAGCCAGGGGGCGACGGCAGCCCCAGCATTTT. It encodes CASSLLARGRRQPQHF. The V and J genes are TRBV28 and TRBJ1-5; 8 bases agree with TRBD1. CDR1 and CDR2 (germline): MDHEN, SYDVKM. The CDR3 extends over 16 amino acids. Germline trimming cut 1 base from V and 7 bases from J; bases unmatched to any gene: 9.

This clone showed up just a few times. The gene calls are TRBV29-1 and TRBJ1-3, with D possibly matching TRBD1 (5 bases). The V end was cut by 6 bases, the J end by 3 bases, with 9 bases between. The length of the CDR3 is 12 residues. CDR1 and CDR2 (germline): SQVTM, ANQGSEA. CDR3 residues: CSVGLFGNTIYF. The CDR3 nucleotides are TGCAGCGTGGGACTTTTTGGAAACACCATATATTTT.